This T cell receptor (beta chain) originates from a study of blood T cell repertoires in COVID-19. Study-level information: Collection of acute and convalescent COVID-19 samples took place in the United States, Italy and Spain. PBMCs, B-cell-depleted T cells, or T cells provided the cDNA or gDNA that made up the material.

Notes on this clone: One junction end disagrees with the germline gene, perhaps due to a read error.

As processed by the authors: Scientists estimated how many nucleated cells there were by amplifying reference gene primers. Clones were sequenced by immunoSEQ multiplex PCR, and TCRdb holds only the in-frame ones, with some missing. That table supplies the V and J calls and clone size; D and trimming were determined from the DNA. Of tens of thousands of clones in the sample, 75% to 90% were seen once. The CDR3 is 11 amino acids. Looked up from germline, CDR1 is ENHRY and CDR2 is SYGVKD. Sequenced material: peripheral blood. This receptor was obtained from a woman older than 75 with acute or convalescent COVID-19. This chain connects TRBV10-3 to TRBJ2-7; the D gene is possibly TRBD1 (6 bases). The CDR3 loop reads CATSNRDEQYF. Written as DNA, the CDR3 is TGTGCCACCAGTAACAGGGACGAGCAGTACTTC.